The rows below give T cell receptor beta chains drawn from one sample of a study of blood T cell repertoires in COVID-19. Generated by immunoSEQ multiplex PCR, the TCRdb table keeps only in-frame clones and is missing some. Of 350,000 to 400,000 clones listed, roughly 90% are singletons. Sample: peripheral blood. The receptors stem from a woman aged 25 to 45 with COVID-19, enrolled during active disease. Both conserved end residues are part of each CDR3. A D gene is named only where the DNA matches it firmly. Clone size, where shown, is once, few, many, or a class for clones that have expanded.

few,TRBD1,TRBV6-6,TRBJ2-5,TGTGCCAGCAACAGAAACCCGGGACAGGGGGAGACCCAGTACTTC,CASNRNPGQGETQYF
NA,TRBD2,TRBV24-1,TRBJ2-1,TGTGCCACCAGTGGACTAGCGGGAAGTGAGCAGTTCTTC,CATSGLAGSEQFF
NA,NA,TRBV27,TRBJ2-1,TGTGCCAGCGGGGGGGCCCACAATGAGCAGTTCTTC,CASGGAHNEQFF
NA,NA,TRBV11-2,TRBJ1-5,TGTGCCAGCAGCTTAGGGCGGGGTCAGCCCCAGCATTTT,CASSLGRGQPQHF
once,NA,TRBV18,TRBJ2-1,TGTGCCAGCCCACTCTCGACAGACTACAATGAGCAGTTCTTC,CASPLSTDYNEQFF
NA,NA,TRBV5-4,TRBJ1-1,TGTGCCAGCAGCTTGGGGGGGGGCACTGAAGCTTTCTTT,CASSLGGGTEAFF
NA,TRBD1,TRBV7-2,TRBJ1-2,TGTGCCAGCAGCTTAGAGGGCGGGGACAGGGCTTGGGGCTACACCTTC,CASSLEGGDRAWGYTF
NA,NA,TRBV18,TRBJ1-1,TGTGCCAGCTCACCCCGGAATGGGGGGAAAACTGAAGCTTTCTTT,CASSPRNGGKTEAFF
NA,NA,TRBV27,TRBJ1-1,TGTGCCAGCAGTTTAATAGGCGGATCCACTGAAGCTTTCTTT,CASSLIGGSTEAFF
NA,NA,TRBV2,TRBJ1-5,TGTGCCAGCAGGGCAGATAGCAATCAGCCCCAGCATTTT,CASRADSNQPQHF
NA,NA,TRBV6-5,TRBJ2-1,TGTGCCAGCAGTCGGAGTAATGAGCAGTTCTTC,CASSRSNEQFF
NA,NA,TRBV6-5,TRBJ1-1,TGTGCCAGCAGCCCGAACAATGTGAAGGCTTTCTTT,CASSPNNVKAFF
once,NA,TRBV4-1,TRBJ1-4,TGCGCCAGCAGCCAAGAGAGGGTGCGGGGAGCAGAAAAACTGTTTTTT,CASSQERVRGAEKLFF
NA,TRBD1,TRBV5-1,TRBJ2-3,TGCGCCAGCAGCTTGGATGGGACAGGGTCAGAAGAAACGCAGTATTTT,CASSLDGTGSEETQYF
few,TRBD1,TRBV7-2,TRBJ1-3,TGTGCCAGCAGCTTTTCCGTGACAGGGCCGTCTGGAAACACCATATATTTT,CASSFSVTGPSGNTIYF
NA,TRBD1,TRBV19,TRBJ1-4,TGTGCCAGTAGTAGGACAGGGGTTGGTGAAAAACTGTTTTTT,CASSRTGVGEKLFF
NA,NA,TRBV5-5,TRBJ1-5,TGTGCCAGCAGTAATGTTCAGAGCAATCAGCCCCAGCATTTT,CASSNVQSNQPQHF
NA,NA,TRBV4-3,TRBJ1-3,TGCGCCAGCAGCCAAGAACCACGGGGGTCAGGAAACACCATATATTTT,CASSQEPRGSGNTIYF
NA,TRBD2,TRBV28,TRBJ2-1,TGTGCCAGCAGTTCACGGGCCCCGGGGGGTAATGAGCAGTTCTTC,CASSSRAPGGNEQFF
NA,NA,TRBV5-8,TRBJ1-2,TGTGCCAGCAGCCTAGGGCCGGAGGATGGCTACACCTTC,CASSLGPEDGYTF
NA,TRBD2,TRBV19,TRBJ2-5,TGTGCCAGTAGTATTGGGGGGGACCCAGAGACCCAGTACTTC,CASSIGGDPETQYF
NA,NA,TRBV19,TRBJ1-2,TGTGCCAGTAGTATGCAGTATGGCTACACCTTC,CASSMQYGYTF
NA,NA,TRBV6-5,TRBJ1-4,TGTGCCAGCAGCGACCCGGGAGCCATTAGGGAAAAACTGTTTTTT,CASSDPGAIREKLFF
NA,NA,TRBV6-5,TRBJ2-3,TGTGCCAGCACTCGAGGGGGGGGGTCAGATACGCAGTATTTT,CASTRGGGSDTQYF
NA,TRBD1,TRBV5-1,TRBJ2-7,TGCGCCAGCAGCTTGGCCAGAACAGGGGAGCCCTACGAGCAGTACTTC,CASSLARTGEPYEQYF
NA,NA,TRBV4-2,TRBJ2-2,TGTGCCAGCAGCCAGAGTCCGGTTGAGACCGGGGAGCTGTTTTTT,CASSQSPVETGELFF
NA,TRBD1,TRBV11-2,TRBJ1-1,TGTGCCAGCGGACAGGGACTGAACACTGAAGCTTTCTTT,CASGQGLNTEAFF
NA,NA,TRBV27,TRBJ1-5,TGTGCCAGCAGTTTAACCTTGGCGGGGGATCAGCCCCAGCATTTT,CASSLTLAGDQPQHF
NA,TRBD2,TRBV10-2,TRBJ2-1,TGCGCCAGTGAGCAGTTGGGACTAGCGGGGATTGAGCAGTTCTTC,CASEQLGLAGIEQFF
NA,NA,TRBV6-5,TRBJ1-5,TGTGCCAGCGTTTGGGGGGGGGCTTCTGACCAGCCCCAGCATTTT,CASVWGGASDQPQHF
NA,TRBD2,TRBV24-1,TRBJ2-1,TGTGCCACCAGTGGATCCCGGGGGGTAGGGCCCTACAATGAGCAGTTCTTC,CATSGSRGVGPYNEQFF
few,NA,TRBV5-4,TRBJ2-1,TGTGCCAGCAGCTGGGGGAGGTCCCCCAATGAGCAGTTCTTC,CASSWGRSPNEQFF
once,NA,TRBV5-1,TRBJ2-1,TGCGCCAGCAGGCCAGGATACAGCTCCTACAATGAGCAGTTCTTC,CASRPGYSSYNEQFF
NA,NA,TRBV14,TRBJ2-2,TGTGCCAGCAGCCCTAGCACCGGGGAGCTGTTTTTT,CASSPSTGELFF
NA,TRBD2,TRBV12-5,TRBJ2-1,TGTGCTAGTGGTTTGGTACTGCTTGGACTAGCGGGAGGTACCCCTCACAATGAGCAGTTCTTC,CASGLVLLGLAGGTPHNEQFF
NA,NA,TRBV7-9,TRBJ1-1,TGTGCCAGCAGCTCCAGGCCAAGTGATGTCGCTGAAGCTTTCTTT,CASSSRPSDVAEAFF
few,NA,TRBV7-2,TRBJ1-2,TGTGCCAGCAGCTTAGAGAGGCGGGGTCAAGGCTACACCTTC,CASSLERRGQGYTF
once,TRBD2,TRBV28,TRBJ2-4,TGTGCCAGCAGTTCGACTAGCGGGAGTTGGAACATTCAGTACTTC,CASSSTSGSWNIQYF
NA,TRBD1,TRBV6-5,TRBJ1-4,TGTGCCAGCAGCCAACCGGGACAGGGGGATGAAAAACTGTTTTTT,CASSQPGQGDEKLFF
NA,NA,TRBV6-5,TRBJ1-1,TGTGCCAGCAGTTACCTCACAGGGTGGCGCACTGAAGCTTTCTTT,CASSYLTGWRTEAFF
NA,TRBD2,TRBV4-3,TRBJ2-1,TGCGCCAGCAGCCAATTCGCTAGCGGGATTGGTCGCAATGAGCAGTTCTTC,CASSQFASGIGRNEQFF
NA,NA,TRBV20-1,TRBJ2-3,TGCAGTGTGCCAGTCCCAGATACGCAGTATTTT,CSVPVPDTQYF
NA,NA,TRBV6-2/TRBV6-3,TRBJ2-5,TGTGCCAGCAGTTACTCGTTCCGGGAAGGGGAGACCCAGTACTTC,CASSYSFREGETQYF
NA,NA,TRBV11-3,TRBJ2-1,TGTGCCAGCAGCTCCCTTCAGGGGCCCAATGAGCAGTTCTTC,CASSSLQGPNEQFF
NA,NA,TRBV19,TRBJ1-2,TGTGCCAGTAGTATTGGGTACGGGAACTATGGCTACACCTTC,CASSIGYGNYGYTF